The 31 T cell receptor beta chains below all came from one sample that was sequenced in a study of cytomegalovirus exposure and HLA in healthy donors. The PCR employed 60 Vbeta primers together with 13 Jbeta primers. Assay: immunoSEQ multiplex PCR; the TCRdb copy retains only in-frame clones and omits some. The table has 100,000 to 150,000 clones, about 77% seen once. Material for sequencing was PBMCs. The receptors here all came from a woman in her thirties or forties in good health and CMV-seronegative.

This chain uses TRBV10-3 with TRBJ1-2, with D possibly matching TRBD1 (6 bases). This CDR3 spans 13 amino acids. V was cut by 4 bases and J by 7 bases, with 13 bases left in between. Germline loops: CDR1 ENHRY, CDR2 SYGVKD. The CDR3 DNA reads as TGTGCCATCAGTGGGGCAGGGGAGGGTGGCTACACCTTC. Its protein is CAISGAGEGGYTF.

In this sample, this clone turned up a few times. This chain uses TRBV27 with TRBJ2-7; tentative D call: TRBD1 (5 bases). The V and J ends lost 0 bases and 2 bases respectively, with 11 bases between them. Looked up from germline, CDR1 is MNHEY and CDR2 is SMNVEV (reference sequence). This CDR3 has 15 residues. The CDR3 is CASSLSPQGTYEQYF. The CDR3 bases are TGTGCCAGCAGTTTATCGCCCCAGGGTACCTACGAGCAGTACTTC.

The chain uses TRBV7-9 and TRBJ2-1; 8 bases align to TRBD2. Germline V CDR1 and CDR2: SEHNR, FQNEAQ (reference sequence). V lost 5 bases to trimming and J lost 1 base; unmatched junction nucleotides: 16. This CDR3 has 19 amino acids. In nucleotides, the CDR3 is TGTGCCAGCAGCCCCTTAATGGGAATAACTAGCGGATCCTACAATGAGCAGTTCTTC. This translates into CASSPLMGITSGSYNEQFF.

This chain joins TRBV25-1 and TRBJ2-5, with TRBD1 as a possible D gene (6 bases). CDR1 MGHDK and CDR2 SYGVNS come from the germline V gene. With 1 base removed from V and 1 base from J, the gap between germline ends came to 19 bases. The CDR3 runs to 18 residues. The CDR3 nucleotides are TGTGCCAGCAGTGAATGGCCTTACAGAAACAGGGTCCAAGAGACCCAGTACTTC. Its protein is CASSEWPYRNRVQETQYF. The full variable domain, its missing parts supplied by reference TRBV25-1 and TRBJ2-5, is EADIYQTPRYLVIGTGKKITLECSQTMGHDKMYWYQQDPGMELHLIHYSYGVNSTEKGDLSSESTVSRIRTEHFPLTLESARPSHTSQYLCASSEWPYRNRVQETQYFGPGTRLLVL.

The chain joins TRBV4-1 to TRBJ2-5; 9 positions match TRBD2. CDR1 and CDR2 (germline): MGHRA, YSYEKL. With 3 bases clipped from V and 0 bases from J, the junction kept 8 bases outside the gene matches. CDR3 size: 17 residues. The CDR3 DNA reads TGCGCCAGCAGCCAGGGACTAGCCAACCGGTACCAAGAGACCCAGTACTTC. Translated: CASSQGLANRYQETQYF.

This clone was seen a few times. The chain is built from TRBV28 and TRBJ2-2; D remains unclear. Trimming removed 3 bases at V and 10 bases at J, with 9 bases between. Germline CDR1 and CDR2: MDHEN and SYDVKM. The length of the CDR3 is 12 residues. CDR3 region: CASSFSPKELFF. The CDR3 nucleotides are TGTGCCAGCAGTTTTAGCCCCAAGGAGCTGTTTTTT.

The chain links TRBV6-6 to TRBJ1-5, with 9 bases matching TRBD1. This CDR3 region has 15 residues. Germline CDR1 and CDR2: MNHNY and SVGAGI (reference sequence). Trimming cost V 4 bases and J 3 bases; bases outside gene matches: 4. The CDR3 bases are TGTGCCAGCAGTTGGGACAGGGAATCCAATCAGCCCCAGCATTTT. Protein: CASSWDRESNQPQHF.

A few counts support this clone. One junction end does not reproduce the germline sequence, and a read error may be involved. The rearrangement uses TRBV5-6 and TRBJ1-6; D unresolved. The germline CDR1 and CDR2 sequences are SGHDT and YYEEEE. This CDR3 spans 17 amino acids. The CDR3 DNA reads as TGTGCCAGCAGCCCGGTGCCTTCCGCTCCCTACAATTCACCCCTCCACTTT. It yields the protein CASSPVPSAPYNSPLHF. Full variable domain (missing parts from reference TRBV5-6 and TRBJ1-6): DAGVTQSPTHLIKTRGQQVTLRCSPKSGHDTVSWYQQALGQGPQFIFQYYEEEERQRGNFPDRFSGHQFPNYSSELNVNALLLGDSALYLCASSPVPSAPYNSPLHFGNGTRLTVT.

This clone was seen only once. V and J are TRBV29-1 and TRBJ2-3; TRBD2 matches 11 bases. Germline assignment: CDR1 SQVTM and CDR2 ANQGSEA. V was clipped by 6 bases and J by 1 base; unmatched bases: 12. There are 17 residues in the CDR3. CDR3 nucleotide sequence: TGCAGCGTCGATAGCGGGGGGGCCTACTTAGGCACAGATACGCAGTATTTT. Amino acid sequence: CSVDSGGAYLGTDTQYF.

This clone was detected a few times. This chain uses TRBV2 with TRBJ2-7, with TRBD1 matching over 7 bases. The CDR3 length is 13 residues. From germline, CDR1 is SNHLY and CDR2 FYNNEI. The V gene end was trimmed by 6 bases and the J gene end by 2 bases; junction bases not matched to a gene: 4. The CDR3 protein is CASSRDRTYEQYF. CDR3 coding DNA: TGTGCCAGCAGCCGGGACAGAACCTACGAGCAGTACTTC.

This clone turned up a few times. The rearrangement uses TRBV5-1 and TRBJ2-2; D uncertain. This CDR3 is built from 17 residues. CDR1 and CDR2 from the germline V gene are SGHRS and YFSETQ. Trimming removed 0 bases at V and 1 base at J, with 13 bases between. This CDR3 is CASSLAGGGRNTGELFF. The CDR3 DNA is TGCGCCAGCAGCTTGGCCGGCGGCGGAAGGAACACCGGGGAGCTGTTTTTT.

The V and J genes are TRBV10-2 and TRBJ2-7; maybe TRBD2 (6 bases). The CDR3 sequence is 14 residues long. Trimming cost V 5 bases and J 2 bases, with 13 bases left between them. Germline lookup yields CDR1 WSHSY and CDR2 SAAADI. DNA of the CDR3: TGCGCCAGCAGTAGGAGGGAGGTAACCTACGAGCAGTACTTC. Protein sequence: CASSRREVTYEQYF.

This clone was counted between two and nine times. This chain connects TRBV4-3 to TRBJ2-3, with D possibly being TRBD2 (6 bases). Germline V gene sequence: CDR1 LGHNA, CDR2 YSLEER. V was shortened by 1 base and J by 3 bases, with 11 bases between the two germline ends. This CDR3 is built from 15 residues. The CDR3 loop is CASSQAGTQTDTQYF. The CDR3 nucleotides read TGCGCCAGCAGCCAAGCCGGGACTCAAACAGATACGCAGTATTTT.

DNA of the CDR3: TGCGCCAGCAGCCAAGAGGGCCGTGGGGCAGAGACCCAGTACTTC. This codes for CASSQEGRGAETQYF. V gene TRBV4-3 combines with J gene TRBJ2-5, with D possibly being TRBD1 (5 bases). Germline CDR1 reads LGHNA; CDR2 reads YSLEER. The CDR3 is made up of 15 amino acids. Trimming shortened V by 0 bases and J by 4 bases, and 12 bases separated the two germline ends.

By proportion, this clone is medium-sized. Within the sample, other DNA sequences also encode this same CDR3. This chain uses TRBV6-5 with TRBJ2-7, with 9 bases identical to TRBD1. Per germline, CDR1 MNHEY and CDR2 SVGAGI. Trimming removed 0 bases from V and 2 bases from J; junction bases left unmatched: 2. The CDR3 runs to 15 residues. CDR3 region: CASSYSGQGAYEQYF. The CDR3 bases are TGTGCCAGCAGTTACTCGGGACAGGGAGCCTACGAGCAGTACTTC.

V gene TRBV2 combines with J gene TRBJ1-1, with D unresolved. CDR3 length: 14 amino acids. The germline V gene has CDR1 SNHLY and CDR2 FYNNEI. Trimming removed 3 bases from V and 0 bases from J, with 8 bases in between. The CDR3 region is CASSEGSLNTEAFF. Written as DNA, the CDR3 is TGTGCCAGCAGTGAGGGCAGCCTGAACACTGAAGCTTTCTTT.

This clone has a single count. The chain carries TRBV2 and TRBJ2-2; no clear D gene. CDR3 length: 14 residues. The germline V gene encodes CDR1 SNHLY and CDR2 FYNNEI. The V end was cut by 0 bases, the J end by 0 bases, with 2 bases between. The CDR3 reads CASSEATNTGELFF. The CDR3 coding sequence is TGTGCCAGCAGTGAAGCCACGAACACCGGGGAGCTGTTTTTT.

The gene calls are TRBV2 and TRBJ1-4, with TRBD1 matching 11 bases. J lost 11 bases, V lost 7 bases, and 15 bases had no gene match. This CDR3 has 16 amino acids. The V gene's germline CDR1 is SNHLY and CDR2 FYNNEI. CDR3 in DNA: TGTGCCAGCAACCTTCCCCACGGGACAGGGGGTTTGAAACTGTTTTTT. Translation: CASNLPHGTGGLKLFF.

This chain links TRBV9 with TRBJ2-5; TRBD2 matches 7 bases. V trimming: 2 bases; J trimming: 3 bases; junction bases outside the gene matches: 7. Germline assignment: CDR1 SGDLS and CDR2 YYNGEE. CDR3 length: 15 residues. CDR3 sequence: CASSVDGGGKETQYF. As DNA, the CDR3 is TGTGCCAGCAGCGTGGACGGCGGGGGAAAAGAGACCCAGTACTTC.

V is TRBV6-1 and J is TRBJ2-7; maybe TRBD1 (6 bases). The germline CDR1 and CDR2 sequences are MNHNS and SASEGT. V lost 8 bases to trimming and J lost 4 bases, with 15 bases between them. CDR3 size: 13 residues. As DNA, the CDR3 is TGTGCCAGCCAACTAGGGGGTGTGTACGAGCAGTACTTC. Translating it yields CASQLGGVYEQYF.

This chain uses TRBV18 with TRBJ2-5; tentatively, D is TRBD2 (5 bases). The CDR3 sequence is 14 residues long. CDR1 is KGHSH and CDR2 is LQKENI in the germline V gene. The V end lost 6 bases, the J end lost 3 bases, and 14 bases lay between the germline ends. The CDR3 DNA sequence: TGTGCCAGCTCGCCCGCGGGCTTCAAAGAGACCCAGTACTTC. Residues: CASSPAGFKETQYF.

The chain recombines TRBV4-2 with TRBJ1-5; TRBD1 is a possible D gene (5 bases). CDR3 length equals 15 residues. Looked up from germline, CDR1 is LGHNA and CDR2 is YNFKEQ. Trimming shortened V by 0 bases and J by 6 bases, and 12 bases separated the two germline ends. The DNA of the CDR3 is TGTGCCAGCAGCCAAGATCCCTTGCAGGGTCAGCCCCAGCATTTT. The encoded protein is CASSQDPLQGQPQHF.

The CDR3 protein is CASSFAGGTDTQYF. Here the CDR3 DNA reads TGTGCCAGCAGCTTCGCGGGGGGAACAGATACGCAGTATTTT. The chain uses TRBV7-3 and TRBJ2-3, with 8 nucleotides matching TRBD2. Germline lookup yields CDR1 SGHTA and CDR2 FQGTGA. The CDR3 spans 14 residues. With V trimmed by 3 bases and J by 3 bases, 2 bases remained unmatched. Full variable domain (missing parts from reference TRBV7-3 and TRBJ2-3): GAGVSQTPSNKVTEKGKYVELRCDPISGHTALYWYRQSLGQGPEFLIYFQGTGAADDSGLPNDRFFAVRPEGSVSTLKIQRTERGDSAVYLCASSFAGGTDTQYFGPGTRLTVL.

This chain's CDR3 is CASSLSGRNYGYTF. The CDR3 bases are TGCGCCAGCAGCCTCTCTGGCAGGAACTATGGCTACACCTTC. The chain employs TRBV5-1 and TRBJ1-2, with D unclear. Germline V lookup: CDR1 SGHRS, CDR2 YFSETQ. With 4 bases removed from V and 2 bases from J, the gap between germline ends came to 12 bases. The CDR3 is 14 residues long.

This clone was seen a single time. V and J are TRBV9 and TRBJ2-1; TRBD2 matches at 14 bases. From germline, CDR1 is SGDLS and CDR2 YYNGEE. The CDR3 is 15 residues long. J was trimmed by 9 bases and V by 7 bases; bases with no gene match: 9. The CDR3 DNA reads as TGTGCCAGCGGTCCGACTAGCGGGGGGGCCGTTGAGCAGTTCTTC. This gives the protein CASGPTSGGAVEQFF.

V usage is TRBV5-1 and J usage is TRBJ1-6; tentatively, D is TRBD1 (5 bases). The CDR3 extends over 15 amino acids. Trimming removed 4 bases at V and 7 bases at J, with 15 bases between. Germline V lookup: CDR1 SGHRS, CDR2 YFSETQ. CDR3 region: CASSAQGSENSPLHF. The DNA for the CDR3 is TGCGCCAGCAGCGCCCAGGGTTCGGAAAATTCACCCCTCCACTTT.

This clone was recorded a few times. This sequence joins TRBV5-1 and TRBJ2-5; 7 nucleotides align to TRBD1. The CDR3 sequence is 15 residues long. Germline CDR1 reads SGHRS; CDR2 reads YFSETQ. V lost 3 bases to trimming and J lost 4 bases; unmatched junction nucleotides: 9. The CDR3 DNA sequence: TGCGCCAGCAGCTCCCGACAGGGTTCGGGAGAGACCCAGTACTTC. Translated, it gives CASSSRQGSGETQYF.

On this clone: This CDR3 is also generated by other DNA sequences in the sample. The V gene is TRBV2, the J gene TRBJ1-6; tentative D call: TRBD1 (6 bases). Germline V CDR1 and CDR2: SNHLY, FYNNEI. CDR3 length equals 13 residues. V lost 8 bases, J lost 4 bases, and 9 bases lay in between. The CDR3 is CASRGQYNSPLHF. In DNA, the CDR3 is TGTGCCAGCCGCGGACAGTATAATTCACCCCTCCACTTT.

The genes are TRBV4-1 and TRBJ2-2; perhaps TRBD1 as D (5 bases). Per germline, CDR1 MGHRA and CDR2 YSYEKL. The ends were cut back, 0 bases at V and 2 bases at J, with 13 bases in the middle. The CDR3 loop spans 17 amino acids. The CDR3 loop is CASSQERAGFNTGELFF. The CDR3 region has the DNA TGCGCCAGCAGCCAAGAACGGGCAGGGTTCAACACCGGGGAGCTGTTTTTT.

The gene calls are TRBV7-2 and TRBJ2-7, with D unresolved. Trimming removed 6 bases at V and 6 bases at J, with 18 bases between. The CDR3 is 14 amino acids. The germline gives CDR1 SGHTA, CDR2 FQGNSA. CDR3 coding DNA: TGTGCCAGCAGTATAAGAGAGGTAAAAGGCGAGCAGTACTTC. Protein sequence: CASSIREVKGEQYF.

The chain couples TRBV28 to TRBJ1-2; 7 positions agree with TRBD1. Trimming cost V 7 bases and J 3 bases; bases outside gene matches: 8. The CDR3 spans 14 residues. Germline V gives CDR1 MDHEN, CDR2 SYDVKM. The CDR3 DNA follows: TGTGCCAGCATTAGGAGGGGGCAGGACTATGGCTACACCTTC. Protein product: CASIRRGQDYGYTF.